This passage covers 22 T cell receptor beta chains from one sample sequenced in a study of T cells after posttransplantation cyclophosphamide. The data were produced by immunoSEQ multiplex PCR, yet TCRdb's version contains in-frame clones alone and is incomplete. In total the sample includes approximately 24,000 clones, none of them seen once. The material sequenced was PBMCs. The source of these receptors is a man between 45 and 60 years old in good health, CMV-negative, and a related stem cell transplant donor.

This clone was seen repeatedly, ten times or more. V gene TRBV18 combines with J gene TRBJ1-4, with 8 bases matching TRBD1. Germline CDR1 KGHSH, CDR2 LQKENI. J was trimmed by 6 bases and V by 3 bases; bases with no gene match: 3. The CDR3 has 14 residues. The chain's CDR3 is CASSPDRAYEKLFF. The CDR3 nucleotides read TGTGCCAGCTCACCGGACAGGGCCTATGAAAAACTGTTTTTT.

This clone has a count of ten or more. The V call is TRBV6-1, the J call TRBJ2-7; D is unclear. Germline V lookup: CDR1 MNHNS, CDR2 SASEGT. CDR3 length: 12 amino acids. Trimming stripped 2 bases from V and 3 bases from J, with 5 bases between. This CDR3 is CASSESLYEQYF. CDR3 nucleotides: TGTGCCAGCAGTGAATCCCTCTACGAGCAGTACTTC.

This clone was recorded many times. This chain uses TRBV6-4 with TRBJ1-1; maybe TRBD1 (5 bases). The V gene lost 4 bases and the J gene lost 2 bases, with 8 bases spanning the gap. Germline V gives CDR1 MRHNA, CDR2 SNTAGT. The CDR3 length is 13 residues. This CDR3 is CASSAQANTEAFF. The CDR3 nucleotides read TGTGCCAGCAGTGCACAGGCTAACACTGAAGCTTTCTTT.

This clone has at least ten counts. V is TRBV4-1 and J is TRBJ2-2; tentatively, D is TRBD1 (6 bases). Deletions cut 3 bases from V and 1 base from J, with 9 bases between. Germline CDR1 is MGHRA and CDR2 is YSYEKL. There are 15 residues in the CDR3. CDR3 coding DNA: TGCGCCAGCAGCCAGACAGGCCGGAACACCGGGGAGCTGTTTTTT. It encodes CASSQTGRNTGELFF.

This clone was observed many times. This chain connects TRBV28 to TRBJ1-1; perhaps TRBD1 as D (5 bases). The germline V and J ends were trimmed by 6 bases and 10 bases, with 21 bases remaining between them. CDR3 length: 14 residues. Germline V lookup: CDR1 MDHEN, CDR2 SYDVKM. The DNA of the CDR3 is TGTGCCAGCAGCTCCCCGGGACTTCAACAGTCAGCTTTCTTT. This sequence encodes CASSSPGLQQSAFF.

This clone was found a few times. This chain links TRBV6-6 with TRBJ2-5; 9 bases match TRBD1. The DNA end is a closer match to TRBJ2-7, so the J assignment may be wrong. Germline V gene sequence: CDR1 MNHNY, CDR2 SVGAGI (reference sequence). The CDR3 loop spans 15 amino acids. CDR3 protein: CASTRVGTGTYEQYF. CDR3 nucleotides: TGTGCCAGCACCCGAGTAGGGACAGGGACCTACGAGCAGTACTTC.

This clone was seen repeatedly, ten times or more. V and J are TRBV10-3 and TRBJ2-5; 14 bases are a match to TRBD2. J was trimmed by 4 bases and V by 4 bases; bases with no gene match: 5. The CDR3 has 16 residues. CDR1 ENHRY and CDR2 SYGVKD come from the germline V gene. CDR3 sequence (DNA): TGTGCCATCAGTGGGACTAGCGGGGGGACTGGAGAGACCCAGTACTTC. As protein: CAISGTSGGTGETQYF.

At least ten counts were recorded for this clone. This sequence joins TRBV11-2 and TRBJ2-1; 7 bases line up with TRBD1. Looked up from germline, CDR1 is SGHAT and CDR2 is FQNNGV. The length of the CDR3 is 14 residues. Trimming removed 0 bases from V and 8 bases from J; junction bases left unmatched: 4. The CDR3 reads CASSLETGSDEQFF. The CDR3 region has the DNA TGTGCCAGCAGCTTAGAGACAGGGTCGGATGAGCAGTTCTTC. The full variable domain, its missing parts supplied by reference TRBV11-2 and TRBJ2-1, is EAGVAQSPRYKIIEKRQSVAFWCNPISGHATLYWYQQILGQGPKLLIQFQNNGVVDDSQLPKDRFSAERLKGVDSTLKIQPAKLEDSAVYLCASSLETGSDEQFFGPGTRLTVL.

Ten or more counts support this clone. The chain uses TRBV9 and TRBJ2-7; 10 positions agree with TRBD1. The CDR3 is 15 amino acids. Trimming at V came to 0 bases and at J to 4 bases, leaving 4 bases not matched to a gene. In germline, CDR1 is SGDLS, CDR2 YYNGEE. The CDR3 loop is CASSVDDRGRYEQYF. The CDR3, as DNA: TGTGCCAGCAGCGTAGACGACAGGGGGCGTTACGAGCAGTACTTC.

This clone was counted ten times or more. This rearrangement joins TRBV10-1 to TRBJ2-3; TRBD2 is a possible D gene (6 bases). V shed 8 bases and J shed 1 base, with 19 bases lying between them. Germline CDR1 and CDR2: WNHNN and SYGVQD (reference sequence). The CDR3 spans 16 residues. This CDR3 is CASHLPGDSRTDTQYF. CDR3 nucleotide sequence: TGCGCCAGCCATCTCCCGGGAGACAGTCGCACAGATACGCAGTATTTT.

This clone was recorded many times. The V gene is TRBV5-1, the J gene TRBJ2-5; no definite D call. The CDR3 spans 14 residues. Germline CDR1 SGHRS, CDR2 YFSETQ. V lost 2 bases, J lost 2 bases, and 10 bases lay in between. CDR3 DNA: TGCGCCAGCAGCTTCACGGTCTTACAAGAGACCCAGTACTTC. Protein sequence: CASSFTVLQETQYF.

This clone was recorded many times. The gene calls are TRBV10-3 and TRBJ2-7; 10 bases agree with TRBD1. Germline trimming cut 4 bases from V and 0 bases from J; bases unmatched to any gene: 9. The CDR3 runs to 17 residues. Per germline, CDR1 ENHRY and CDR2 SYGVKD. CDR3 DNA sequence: TGTGCCATCAGTGGGTCGGGCCGGGACAGGGGCTCCTACGAGCAGTACTTC. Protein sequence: CAISGSGRDRGSYEQYF.

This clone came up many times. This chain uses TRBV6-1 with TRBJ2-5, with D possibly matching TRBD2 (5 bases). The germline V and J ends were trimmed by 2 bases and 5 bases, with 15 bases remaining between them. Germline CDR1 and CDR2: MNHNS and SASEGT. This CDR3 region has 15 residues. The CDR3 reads CASSELKGGWETQYF. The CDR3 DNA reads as TGTGCCAGCAGTGAACTAAAGGGCGGGTGGGAGACCCAGTACTTC.

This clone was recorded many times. As DNA, the CDR3 is TGTGCCAGTAGTATCCTTACTAGCGGGAGAGGCAATGAGCAGTTCTTC. Protein: CASSILTSGRGNEQFF. The chain couples TRBV19 to TRBJ2-1; 11 bases agree with TRBD2. The CDR3 extends over 16 amino acids. CDR1 LNHDA and CDR2 SQIVND come from the germline V gene (reference sequence). V was pared by 3 bases and J by 6 bases, with 7 bases of the junction left unmatched.

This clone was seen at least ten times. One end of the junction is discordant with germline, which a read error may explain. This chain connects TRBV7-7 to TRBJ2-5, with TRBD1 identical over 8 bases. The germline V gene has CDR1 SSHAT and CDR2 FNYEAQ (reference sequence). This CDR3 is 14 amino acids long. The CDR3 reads CASSSGQGKKTQYF. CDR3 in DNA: TGTGCTAGCAGCTCCGGACAGGGTAAAAAGACCCAGTACTTC.

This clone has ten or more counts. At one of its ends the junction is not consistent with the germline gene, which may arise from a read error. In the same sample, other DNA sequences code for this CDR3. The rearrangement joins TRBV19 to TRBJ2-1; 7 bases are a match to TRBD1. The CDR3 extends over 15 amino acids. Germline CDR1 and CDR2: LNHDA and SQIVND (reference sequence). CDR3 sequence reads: CASSIRQGAYNEQFF. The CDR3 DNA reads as TGTGCCAGCAGTATTCGACAGGGCGCCTACAATGAGCAGTTCTTC.

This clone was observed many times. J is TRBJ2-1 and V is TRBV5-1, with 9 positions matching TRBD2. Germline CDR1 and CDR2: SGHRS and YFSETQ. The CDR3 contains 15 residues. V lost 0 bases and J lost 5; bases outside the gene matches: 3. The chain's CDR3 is CASSLVLAGNNEQFF. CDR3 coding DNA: TGCGCCAGCAGCTTGGTTCTAGCGGGAAACAATGAGCAGTTCTTC.

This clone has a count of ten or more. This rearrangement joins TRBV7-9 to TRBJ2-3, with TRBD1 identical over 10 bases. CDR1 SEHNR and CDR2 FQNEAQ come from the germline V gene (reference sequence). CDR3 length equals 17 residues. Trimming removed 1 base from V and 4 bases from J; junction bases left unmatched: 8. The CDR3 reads CASSLGGDRGWSDTQYF. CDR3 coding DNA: TGTGCCAGCAGCTTAGGTGGGGACAGGGGATGGTCAGATACGCAGTATTTT.

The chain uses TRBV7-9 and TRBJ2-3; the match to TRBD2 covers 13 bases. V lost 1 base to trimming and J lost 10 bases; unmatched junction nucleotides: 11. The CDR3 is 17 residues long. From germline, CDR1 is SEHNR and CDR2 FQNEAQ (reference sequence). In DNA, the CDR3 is TGTGCCAGCAGCTTAGAAGGGGGACTAGCGGGGTTGGATGCGCAGTATTTT. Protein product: CASSLEGGLAGLDAQYF.

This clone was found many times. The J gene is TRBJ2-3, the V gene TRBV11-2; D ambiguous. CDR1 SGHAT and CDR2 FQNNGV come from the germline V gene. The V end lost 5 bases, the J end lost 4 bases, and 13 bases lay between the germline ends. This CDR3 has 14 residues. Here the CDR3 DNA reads TGTGCCAGCAGCGACCTCAGAGGCGCAGATACGCAGTATTTT. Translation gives CASSDLRGADTQYF. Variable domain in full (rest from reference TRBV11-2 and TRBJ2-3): EAGVAQSPRYKIIEKRQSVAFWCNPISGHATLYWYQQILGQGPKLLIQFQNNGVVDDSQLPKDRFSAERLKGVDSTLKIQPAKLEDSAVYLCASSDLRGADTQYFGPGTRLTVL.

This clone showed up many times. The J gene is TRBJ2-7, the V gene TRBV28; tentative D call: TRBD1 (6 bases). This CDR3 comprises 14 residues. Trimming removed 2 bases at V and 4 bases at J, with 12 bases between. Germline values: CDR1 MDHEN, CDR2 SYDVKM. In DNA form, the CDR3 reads TGTGCCAGCAGTTTACCTACAGGGACATACGAGCAGTACTTC. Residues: CASSLPTGTYEQYF.

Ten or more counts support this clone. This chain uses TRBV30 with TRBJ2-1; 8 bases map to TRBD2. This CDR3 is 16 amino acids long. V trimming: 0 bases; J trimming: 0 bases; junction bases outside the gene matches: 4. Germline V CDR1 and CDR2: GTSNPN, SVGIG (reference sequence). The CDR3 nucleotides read TGTGCCTGGAGTGTACGTAGCGGGACCTCCTACAATGAGCAGTTCTTC. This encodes CAWSVRSGTSYNEQFF.